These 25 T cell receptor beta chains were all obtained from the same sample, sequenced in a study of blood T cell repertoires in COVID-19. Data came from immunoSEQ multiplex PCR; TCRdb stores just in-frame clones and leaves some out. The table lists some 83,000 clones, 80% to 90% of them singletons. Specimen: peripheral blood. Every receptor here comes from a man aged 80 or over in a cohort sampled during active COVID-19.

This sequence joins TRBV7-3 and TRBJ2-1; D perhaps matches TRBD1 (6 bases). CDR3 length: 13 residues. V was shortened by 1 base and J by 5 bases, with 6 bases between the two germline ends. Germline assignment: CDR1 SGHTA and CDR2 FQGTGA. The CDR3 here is CASSLKGDNEQFF. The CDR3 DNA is TGTGCCAGCAGCTTAAAGGGGGACAATGAGCAGTTCTTC. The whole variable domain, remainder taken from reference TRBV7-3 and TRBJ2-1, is GAGVSQTPSNKVTEKGKYVELRCDPISGHTALYWYRQSLGQGPEFLIYFQGTGAADDSGLPNDRFFAVRPEGSVSTLKIQRTERGDSAVYLCASSLKGDNEQFFGPGTRLTVL.

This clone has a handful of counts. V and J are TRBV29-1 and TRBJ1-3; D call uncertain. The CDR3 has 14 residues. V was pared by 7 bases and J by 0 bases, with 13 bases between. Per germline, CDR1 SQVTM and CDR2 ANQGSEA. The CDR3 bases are TGCAGCGGGGGTGAGGGAAGCTCTGGAAACACCATATATTTT. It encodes CSGGEGSSGNTIYF. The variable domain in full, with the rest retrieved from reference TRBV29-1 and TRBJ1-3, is SAVISQKPSRDICQRGTSLTIQCQVDSQVTMMFWYRQQPGQSLTLIATANQGSEATYESGFVIDKFPISRPNLTFSTLTVSNMSPEDSSIYLCSGGEGSSGNTIYFGEGSWLTVV.

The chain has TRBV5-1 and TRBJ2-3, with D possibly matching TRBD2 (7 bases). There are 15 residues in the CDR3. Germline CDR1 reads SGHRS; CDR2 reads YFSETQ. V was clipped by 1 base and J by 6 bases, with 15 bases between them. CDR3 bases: TGCGCCAGCAGCTTGTCCACGGGGGGCGTGGATACGCAGTATTTT. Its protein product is CASSLSTGGVDTQYF.

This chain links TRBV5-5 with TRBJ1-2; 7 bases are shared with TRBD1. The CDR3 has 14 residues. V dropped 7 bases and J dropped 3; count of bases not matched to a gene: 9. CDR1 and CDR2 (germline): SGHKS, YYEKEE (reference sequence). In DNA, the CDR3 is TGTGCCAGCCTACGACAGGGAGGAGACTATGGCTACACCTTC. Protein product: CASLRQGGDYGYTF.

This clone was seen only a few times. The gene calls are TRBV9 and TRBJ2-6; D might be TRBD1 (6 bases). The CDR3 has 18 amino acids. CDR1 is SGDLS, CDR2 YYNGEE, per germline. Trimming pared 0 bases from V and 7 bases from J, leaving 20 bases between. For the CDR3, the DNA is TGTGCCAGCAGCGTAGCTACGGGTGGGGGCGGCGGAGCCAACGTCCTGACTTTC. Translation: CASSVATGGGGGANVLTF. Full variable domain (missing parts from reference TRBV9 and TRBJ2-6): DSGVTQTPKHLITATGQRVTLRCSPRSGDLSVYWYQQSLDQGLQFLIQYYNGEERAKGNILERFSAQQFPDLHSELNLSSLELGDSALYFCASSVATGGGGGANVLTFGAGSRLTVL.

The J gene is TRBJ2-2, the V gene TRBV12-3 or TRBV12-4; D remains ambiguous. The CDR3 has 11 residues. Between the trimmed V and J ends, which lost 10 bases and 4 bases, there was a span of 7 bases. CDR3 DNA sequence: TGTGCCACCCGGTTCACCGGGGAGCTGTTTTTT. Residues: CATRFTGELFF.

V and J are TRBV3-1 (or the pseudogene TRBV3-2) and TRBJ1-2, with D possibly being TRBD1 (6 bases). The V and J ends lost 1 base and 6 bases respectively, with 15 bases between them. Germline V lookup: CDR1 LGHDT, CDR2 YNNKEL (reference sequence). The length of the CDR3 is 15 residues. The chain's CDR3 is CASSQGFGGFDGYTF. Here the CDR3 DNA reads TGTGCCAGCAGCCAAGGGTTTGGGGGCTTCGATGGCTACACCTTC.

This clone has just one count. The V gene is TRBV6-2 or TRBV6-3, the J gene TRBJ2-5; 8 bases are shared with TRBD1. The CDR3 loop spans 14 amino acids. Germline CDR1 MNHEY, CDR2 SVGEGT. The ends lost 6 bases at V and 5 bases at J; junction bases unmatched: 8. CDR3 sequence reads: CASSSMTGEETQYF. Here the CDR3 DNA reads TGTGCCAGCAGCTCCATGACAGGGGAGGAGACCCAGTACTTC.

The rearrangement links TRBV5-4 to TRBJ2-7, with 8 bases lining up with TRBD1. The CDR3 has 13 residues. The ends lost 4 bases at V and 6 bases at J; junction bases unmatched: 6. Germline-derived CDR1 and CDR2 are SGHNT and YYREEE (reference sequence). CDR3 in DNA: TGTGCCAGCAGCCGGGCCACAGGGGGCGAGCAGTACTTC. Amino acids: CASSRATGGEQYF.

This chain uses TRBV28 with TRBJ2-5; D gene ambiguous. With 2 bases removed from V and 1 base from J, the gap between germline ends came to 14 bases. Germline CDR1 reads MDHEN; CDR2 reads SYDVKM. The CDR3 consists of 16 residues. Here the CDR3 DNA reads TGTGCCAGCAGTTTAGTGGCAGAAATTCCCCAAGAGACCCAGTACTTC. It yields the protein CASSLVAEIPQETQYF.

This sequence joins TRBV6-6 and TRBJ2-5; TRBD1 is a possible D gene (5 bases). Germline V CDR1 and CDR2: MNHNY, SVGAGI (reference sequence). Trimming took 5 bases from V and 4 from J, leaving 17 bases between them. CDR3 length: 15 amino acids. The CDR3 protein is CASSKNRQVGETQYF. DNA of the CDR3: TGTGCCAGCAGTAAGAACAGGCAGGTAGGAGAGACCCAGTACTTC.

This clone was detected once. The CDR3 loop reads CAISEPSGTAMNTEAFF. In nucleotides, the CDR3 is TGTGCCATCAGTGAGCCCTCAGGAACAGCTATGAACACTGAAGCTTTCTTT. The chain carries TRBV10-3 and TRBJ1-1, with D uncertain. The germline V gene encodes CDR1 ENHRY and CDR2 SYGVKD. Between the trimmed V and J ends, which lost 2 bases and 0 bases, there was a span of 16 bases. The CDR3 is 17 residues long.

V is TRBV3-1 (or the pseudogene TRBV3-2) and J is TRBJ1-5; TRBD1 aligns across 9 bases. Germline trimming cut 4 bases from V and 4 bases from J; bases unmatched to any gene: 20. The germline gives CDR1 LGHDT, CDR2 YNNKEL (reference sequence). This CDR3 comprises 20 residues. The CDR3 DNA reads TGTGCCAGCAGCCCCCCGCGGACAGGGGTCATTAGCGATCGGAATCAGCCCCAGCATTTT. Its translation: CASSPPRTGVISDRNQPQHF.

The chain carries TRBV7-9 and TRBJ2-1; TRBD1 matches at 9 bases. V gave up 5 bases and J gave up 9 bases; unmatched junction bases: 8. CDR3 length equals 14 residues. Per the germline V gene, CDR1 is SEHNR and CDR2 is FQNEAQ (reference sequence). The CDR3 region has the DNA TGTGCCAGCAGCACCTGGGACAGGGATACTGAGCAGTTCTTC. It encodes CASSTWDRDTEQFF.

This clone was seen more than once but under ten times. Written as DNA, the CDR3 is TGTGCCAGTAGTATAATTACAGGGGCCTCTGGGGCCAACGTCCTGACTTTC. It yields the protein CASSIITGASGANVLTF. The chain links TRBV19 to TRBJ2-6; 7 bases align to TRBD1. Germline assignment: CDR1 LNHDA and CDR2 SQIVND (reference sequence). The ends lost 2 bases at V and 0 bases at J; junction bases unmatched: 4. The CDR3 is made up of 17 amino acids.

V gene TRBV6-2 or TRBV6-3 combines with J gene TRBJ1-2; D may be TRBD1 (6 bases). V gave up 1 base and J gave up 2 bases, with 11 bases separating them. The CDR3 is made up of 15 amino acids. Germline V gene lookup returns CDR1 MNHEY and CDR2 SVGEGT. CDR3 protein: CASSYLGHPNYGYTF. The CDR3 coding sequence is TGTGCCAGCAGTTACTTGGGACATCCAAACTATGGCTACACCTTC.

The CDR3 coding sequence is TGCGCCAGCAGCCAACGGGTATCCGGGTACCAGCCCCAGCATTTT. It encodes CASSQRVSGYQPQHF. The chain combines TRBV4-1 with TRBJ1-5; unclear D gene. The CDR3 extends over 15 amino acids. V was pared by 2 bases and J by 7 bases, with 15 bases between. Germline V gene data show CDR1 as MGHRA and CDR2 as YSYEKL.

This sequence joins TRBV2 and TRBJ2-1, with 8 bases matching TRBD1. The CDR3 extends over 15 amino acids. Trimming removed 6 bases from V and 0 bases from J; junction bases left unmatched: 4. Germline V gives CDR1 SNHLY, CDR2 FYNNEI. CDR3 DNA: TGTGCCAGCAGCCCAGGACAGGGCTCCTACAATGAGCAGTTCTTC. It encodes CASSPGQGSYNEQFF. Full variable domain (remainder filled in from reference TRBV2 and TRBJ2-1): EPEVTQTPSHQVTQMGQEVILRCVPISNHLYFYWYRQILGQKVEFLVSFYNNEISEKSEIFDDQFSVERPDGSNFTLKIRSTKLEDSAMYFCASSPGQGSYNEQFFGPGTRLTVL.

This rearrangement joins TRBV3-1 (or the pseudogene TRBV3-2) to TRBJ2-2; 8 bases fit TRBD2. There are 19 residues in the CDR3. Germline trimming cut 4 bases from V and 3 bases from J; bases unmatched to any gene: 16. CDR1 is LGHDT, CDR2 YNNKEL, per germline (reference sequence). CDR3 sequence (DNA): TGTGCCAGCAGCCCCCCACAGCTGGGACTAGTGGGTGACACCGGGGAGCTGTTTTTT. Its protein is CASSPPQLGLVGDTGELFF.

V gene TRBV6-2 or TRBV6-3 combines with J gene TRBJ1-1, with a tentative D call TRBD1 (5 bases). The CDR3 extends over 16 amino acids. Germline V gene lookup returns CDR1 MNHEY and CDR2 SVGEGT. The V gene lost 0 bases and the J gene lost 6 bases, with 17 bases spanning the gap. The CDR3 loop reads CASSYSNQGPPPEAFF. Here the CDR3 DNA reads TGTGCCAGCAGTTACTCGAATCAGGGTCCCCCACCTGAAGCTTTCTTT.

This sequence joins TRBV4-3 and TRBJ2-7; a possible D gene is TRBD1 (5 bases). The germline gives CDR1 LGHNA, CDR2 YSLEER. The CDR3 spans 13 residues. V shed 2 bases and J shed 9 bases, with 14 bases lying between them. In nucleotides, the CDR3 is TGCGCCAGCAGCCAACAAGACAGATCGGGGCAGTACTTC. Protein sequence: CASSQQDRSGQYF.

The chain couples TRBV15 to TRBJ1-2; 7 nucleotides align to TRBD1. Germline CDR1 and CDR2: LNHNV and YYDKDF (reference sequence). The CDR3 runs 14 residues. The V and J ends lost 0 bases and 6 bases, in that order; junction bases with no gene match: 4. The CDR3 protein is CATSRDNRGDGYTF. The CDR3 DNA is TGTGCCACCAGCAGAGATAACAGGGGAGATGGCTACACCTTC.

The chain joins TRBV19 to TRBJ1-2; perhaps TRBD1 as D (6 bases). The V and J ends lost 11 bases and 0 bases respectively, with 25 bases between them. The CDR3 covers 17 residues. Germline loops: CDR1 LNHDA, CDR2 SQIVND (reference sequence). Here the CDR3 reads CAATQGNGNSPNYGYTF. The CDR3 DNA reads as TGTGCCGCAACCCAGGGGAACGGTAACTCGCCTAACTATGGCTACACCTTC.

In nucleotides, the CDR3 is TGTGCCAGCAGCCAAGGGTCAGATGAGCAGTACGTC. It yields the protein CASSQGSDEQYV. The chain combines TRBV3-1 (or the pseudogene TRBV3-2) with TRBJ2-7; D ambiguous. CDR1 LGHDT and CDR2 YNNKEL come from the germline V gene (reference sequence). CDR3 length: 12 residues. V shed 1 base and J shed 7 bases, with 8 bases lying between them.

For the CDR3, the DNA is TGCAGCGTTGTACGAGCCGGCGGGGAGCTGTTTTTT. Translated: CSVVRAGGELFF. This rearrangement joins TRBV29-1 to TRBJ2-2; the D is unclear. CDR3 size: 12 residues. Trimming removed 4 bases from V and 7 bases from J, with 10 bases in between. The germline CDR1 and CDR2 sequences are SQVTM and ANQGSEA.